This T cell receptor beta chain was retrieved from a study of blood T cells in healthy people across ages. This clonotype has just a few counts. V was clipped by 3 bases and J by 0 bases, with 9 bases between them. The CDR3 sequence is 16 residues long. The authors ran a second PCR of about 6 to 11 cycles using a sample-barcoded 5' primer and a J-beta primer mix. TCRdb re-called the 5' RACE reads with MiXCR, one entry per CDR3 protein. Here the sample spans about 1.8 million distinct CDR3 sequences, 49% being singletons. The origin of this receptor is a woman aged 40 to 49 in good health. The chain joins TRBV12-3 or TRBV12-4 to TRBJ2-6; no definite D call. The sequenced material came from blood. CDR3 in DNA: TGTGCCAGCAGTTTTCGGGTTTCCTCTGGGGCCAACGTCCTGACTTTC. Its translation is CASSFRVSSGANVLTF.